This entry lists 21 T cell receptor beta chains sequenced from one sample in a study of control samples from healthy donors and cancer patients. Sequencing was performed with immunoSEQ multiplex PCR; in TCRdb, only in-frame clones are kept and a portion is missing. This table holds roughly 120,000 clones, about 95% found once. The material sequenced was blood. The receptors were gathered from a man aged 30-40 years in good health.

The CDR3 loop reads CASSVGGVGSGNTIYF. DNA of the CDR3: TGTGCCAGCAGCGTAGGAGGGGTCGGCTCTGGAAACACCATATATTTT. The chain uses TRBV9 and TRBJ1-3, with D tentatively TRBD1 (5 bases). CDR1 is SGDLS and CDR2 is YYNGEE in the germline V gene. The CDR3 is made up of 16 amino acids. Trimming removed 0 bases at V and 0 bases at J, with 10 bases between.

The V gene is TRBV12-2, the J gene TRBJ2-5; TRBD2 is taken as the D call from the table, unchecked against the DNA. TRBV12-2 has pseudogene status. The CDR3 spans 14 residues. Here the CDR3 reads CASRLAGEQETQYF. The CDR3 DNA is TGTGCAAGTCGCTTAGCGGGAGAACAAGAGACCCAGTACTTC.

This clone was detected only once. V gene TRBV6-1 combines with J gene TRBJ2-5, with TRBD2 matching 8 bases. CDR1 and CDR2 (germline): MNHNS, SASEGT. The J segment lost 6 bases and the V segment lost 1 base, leaving 4 bases of the junction unmatched. The CDR3 consists of 14 residues. This CDR3 reads CASSEVERGKTQYF. The CDR3 DNA is TGTGCCAGCAGTGAAGTTGAGCGGGGGAAGACCCAGTACTTC.

This clone was found a few times. The V gene is TRBV7-8, the J gene TRBJ1-4, with TRBD1 matching 7 bases. The CDR3 sequence is 15 residues long. V lost 5 bases to trimming and J lost 3 bases; unmatched junction nucleotides: 6. Germline V gene lookup returns CDR1 SGHVS and CDR2 FQNEAQ. The CDR3 spells CASSRTGTANEKLFF. The CDR3 DNA sequence: TGTGCCAGCAGCCGGACCGGGACAGCTAATGAAAAACTGTTTTTT.

The rearrangement uses TRBV6-2 or TRBV6-3 and TRBJ1-3, with a weak D call TRBD1 (6 bases). The CDR3 consists of 16 residues. The germline V gene encodes CDR1 MNHEY and CDR2 SVGEGT. V was shortened by 6 bases and J by 0 bases, with 15 bases between the two germline ends. Here the CDR3 DNA reads TGTGCCAGCAGCCCCTCGGACAGCTTCTCTGGAAACACCATATATTTT. As protein: CASSPSDSFSGNTIYF.

This clone was seen just once. The chain carries TRBV10-1 and TRBJ2-1; weak D call: TRBD1 (6 bases). The CDR3 contains 13 residues. The germline CDR1 and CDR2 sequences are WNHNN and SYGVQD (reference sequence). Trimming stripped 6 bases from V and 5 bases from J, with 11 bases between. CDR3 nucleotide sequence: TGCGCCAGCAGCGAAGGACAGAACAATGAGCAGTTCTTC. This translates into CASSEGQNNEQFF.

V usage is TRBV19 and J usage is TRBJ1-4; D is possibly TRBD1 (5 bases). CDR3 size: 13 residues. CDR1 and CDR2 from the germline V gene are LNHDA and SQIVND (reference sequence). V lost 11 bases to trimming and J lost 1 base, with 11 bases between them. This CDR3 is CASRTRTNEKLFF. The CDR3 DNA reads as TGTGCCTCGAGGACAAGAACTAATGAAAAACTGTTTTTT.

This chain joins TRBV10-2 and TRBJ1-5; unclear D gene. V lost 7 bases and J lost 0, with 7 bases in between. The CDR3 runs to 13 residues. Germline assignment: CDR1 WSHSY and CDR2 SAAADI. The CDR3 reads CASTEYSNQPQHF. CDR3 coding DNA: TGCGCCAGCACAGAGTATAGCAATCAGCCCCAGCATTTT.

The V and J genes are TRBV2 and TRBJ1-4; a possible D gene is TRBD1 (5 bases). CDR3 length: 13 amino acids. CDR1 SNHLY and CDR2 FYNNEI come from the germline V gene. V was shortened by 3 bases and J by 7 bases, with 9 bases between the two germline ends. The CDR3 DNA reads as TGTGCCAGCAGTGAGCAGGGACGTGAAAAACTGTTTTTT. Its translation: CASSEQGREKLFF.

The chain has TRBV9 and TRBJ2-1; no definite D call. V was clipped by 4 bases and J by 5 bases, with 7 bases between them. In germline, CDR1 is SGDLS, CDR2 YYNGEE. The CDR3 extends over 12 amino acids. The CDR3 nucleotides read TGTGCCAGCAGCCGGACCAACAATGAGCAGTTCTTC. Protein sequence: CASSRTNNEQFF.

V gene TRBV2 combines with J gene TRBJ1-3; no clear D gene. Germline V CDR1 and CDR2: SNHLY, FYNNEI. The length of the CDR3 is 14 residues. Trimming cost V 7 bases and J 2 bases, with 12 bases left between them. The CDR3, as DNA: TGTGCCAGCAAACGGGAATTTACTGGAAACACCATATATTTT. This codes for CASKREFTGNTIYF.

This chain connects TRBV2 to TRBJ1-1; D uncertain. Between the trimmed V and J ends, which lost 8 bases and 0 bases, there was a span of 16 bases. Germline loops: CDR1 SNHLY, CDR2 FYNNEI. The CDR3 sequence is 15 residues long. CDR3 bases: TGTGCCAGCCGTAAGAACAGCGGCATGAACACTGAAGCTTTCTTT. It codes for CASRKNSGMNTEAFF.

The chain joins TRBV4-1 to TRBJ2-5, with D perhaps matching TRBD1 (6 bases). Germline-derived CDR1 and CDR2 are MGHRA and YSYEKL. The CDR3 length is 15 residues. V was shortened by 1 base and J by 2 bases, with 11 bases between the two germline ends. The CDR3 DNA is TGCGCCAGCAGCCAAGTATTGGGACAACAAGAGACCCAGTACTTC. Translating it yields CASSQVLGQQETQYF.

The chain couples TRBV18 to TRBJ1-2; maybe TRBD1 (6 bases). Looked up from germline, CDR1 is KGHSH and CDR2 is LQKENI. V was trimmed by 6 bases and J by 3 bases, leaving 11 bases between them. The CDR3 has 13 amino acids. The CDR3 nucleotides read TGTGCCAGCTCCGATACAGGGTACTATGGCTACACCTTC. This translates into CASSDTGYYGYTF.

The chain carries TRBV7-9 and TRBJ1-5; 7 nucleotides match TRBD1. Unmatched junction bases numbered 7, after V lost 5 bases and J lost 6 bases. CDR1 and CDR2 (germline): SEHNR, FQNEAQ (reference sequence). The CDR3 contains 14 residues. The CDR3 DNA reads TGTGCCAGCAGCGAAACAGGGGTGGGTCAGCCCCAGCATTTT. It codes for CASSETGVGQPQHF.

Notes on this clone: The likely explanation is a read error, given a far larger clone one base away. The chain is built from TRBV5-6 and TRBJ2-7; 7 nucleotides match TRBD1. V shed 2 bases and J 4 bases; nucleotides not matched to a gene: 3. CDR3 size: 13 residues. Germline V gene lookup returns CDR1 SGHDT and CDR2 YYEEEE. The CDR3 DNA sequence: TGTGCCAGCAGCTTAGGGACAGTATACGAGCAGTACTTC. Residues: CASSLGTVYEQYF.

The chain employs TRBV6-5 and TRBJ2-1; D not resolved. From germline, CDR1 is MNHEY and CDR2 SVGAGI. The CDR3 sequence is 13 residues long. The V end was cut by 2 bases, the J end by 5 bases, with 7 bases between. The CDR3 loop reads CASSYGINNEQFF. In DNA form, the CDR3 reads TGTGCCAGCAGTTACGGCATAAACAATGAGCAGTTCTTC.

This rearrangement joins TRBV7-2 to TRBJ2-4; 7 nucleotides agree with TRBD2. The CDR3 spans 12 residues. The V segment lost 8 bases and the J segment 8 bases; nucleotides outside the gene matches: 6. The V gene's germline CDR1 is SGHTA and CDR2 FQGNSA. In DNA form, the CDR3 reads TGTGCCAGCGGGAGGGAGCCTGACATTCAGTACTTC. Its protein is CASGREPDIQYF.

The chain is built from TRBV28 and TRBJ1-6; 12 bases fit TRBD1. Germline V lookup: CDR1 MDHEN, CDR2 SYDVKM. This CDR3 has 16 amino acids. Trimming took 6 bases from V and 10 from J; bases not matched to a gene: 10. CDR3 amino acids: CASSPPGQGAWSPLHF. The CDR3 coding sequence is TGTGCCAGCAGCCCTCCGGGACAGGGGGCTTGGTCACCCCTCCACTTT.

The V gene is TRBV6-6, the J gene TRBJ2-2; D is perhaps TRBD1 (5 bases). The CDR3 is 15 residues long. Trimming removed 2 bases from V and 1 base from J, with 8 bases in between. Germline V gene lookup returns CDR1 MNHNY and CDR2 SVGAGI (reference sequence). The CDR3 region has the DNA TGTGCCAGCAGTTACCGCGGACAGAACACCGGGGAGCTGTTTTTT. Translation: CASSYRGQNTGELFF.

The chain couples TRBV10-1 to TRBJ1-1; D possibly corresponds to TRBD1 (5 bases). CDR3 length: 13 amino acids. Germline-derived CDR1 and CDR2 are WNHNN and SYGVQD (reference sequence). V shed 5 bases and J shed 0 bases, with 7 bases lying between them. For the CDR3, the DNA is TGCGCCAGCAGTCAGGGCCTGAACACTGAAGCTTTCTTT. Protein sequence: CASSQGLNTEAFF.